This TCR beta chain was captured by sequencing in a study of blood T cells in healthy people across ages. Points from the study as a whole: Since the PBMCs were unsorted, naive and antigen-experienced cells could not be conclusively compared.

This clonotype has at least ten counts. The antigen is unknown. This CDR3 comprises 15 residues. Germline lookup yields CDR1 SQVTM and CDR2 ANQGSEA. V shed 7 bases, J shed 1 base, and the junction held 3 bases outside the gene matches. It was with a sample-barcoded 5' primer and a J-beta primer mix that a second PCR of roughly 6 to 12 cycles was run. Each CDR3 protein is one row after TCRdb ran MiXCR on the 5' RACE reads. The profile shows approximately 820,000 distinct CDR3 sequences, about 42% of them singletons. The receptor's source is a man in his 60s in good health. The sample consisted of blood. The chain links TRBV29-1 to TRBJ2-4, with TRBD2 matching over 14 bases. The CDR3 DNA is TGCAGCGCTCGACTAGCGGGGGGGGCCAAAAACATTCAGTACTTC. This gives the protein CSARLAGGAKNIQYF.